The clone carrying this TCR beta chain was seen a few times. The record originates from a study of T-cell memory formation after mild COVID-19. MiXCR, run by TCRdb on the 5' RACE reads, gives a single entry per CDR3 protein. The sample yields hundreds of thousands of distinct CDR3 sequences, more than 15% seen once. V dropped 5 bases and J dropped 2 bases, with 13 bases sitting between them. There are 14 residues in the CDR3. CDR1 LGHNA and CDR2 YNFKEQ come from the germline V gene. The chain has TRBV4-2 and TRBJ2-7; perhaps TRBD1 as D (5 bases). The TCR comes from an adult woman who had mild COVID-19 (a few samples of this study predate the infection). Cell type and time point are not known. Sequencing used PBMCs or a T cell subset sorted from them (not recorded which). For the CDR3, the DNA is TGTGCCAGCAGCTCGGATGACAGCACCTACGAGCAGTACTTC. Amino acid sequence: CASSSDDSTYEQYF.